Listed here are 32 T cell receptor beta chains from one sample, sequenced in a study of blood T cell repertoires in COVID-19. Measured with immunoSEQ multiplex PCR; TCRdb has only the in-frame clones, and not every one. The table records about 94,000 clones, 80% of them present only once. Sample: peripheral blood. The receptors were gathered from a human donor in a cohort sampled during active COVID-19.

The count of this clone is one. J is TRBJ2-7 and V is TRBV19; 9 positions match TRBD2. The CDR3 contains 15 residues. CDR1 LNHDA and CDR2 SQIVND come from the germline V gene (reference sequence). The CDR3 DNA follows: TGTGTCCAAAAGAGGACTAGCGAAGAGACCTACGAGCAGTACTTC. It codes for CVQKRTSEETYEQYF.

This chain links TRBV28 with TRBJ2-5; 7 nucleotides match TRBD1. This CDR3 contains 17 residues. The J segment lost 5 bases and the V segment lost 2 bases, leaving 14 bases of the junction unmatched. Germline loops: CDR1 MDHEN, CDR2 SYDVKM. This chain's CDR3 is CASSLPGTDGYEETQYF. CDR3 coding DNA: TGTGCCAGCAGTTTACCTGGGACAGATGGATATGAGGAGACCCAGTACTTC.

V is TRBV5-1 and J is TRBJ1-4, with TRBD1 matching over 7 bases. V gave up 1 base and J gave up 2 bases; unmatched junction bases: 2. The CDR3 runs 15 residues. Germline CDR1 reads SGHRS; CDR2 reads YFSETQ. In DNA form, the CDR3 reads TGCGCCAGCAGCTTGTTGACAGGGACTAATGAAAAACTGTTTTTT. This gives the protein CASSLLTGTNEKLFF.

The chain uses TRBV10-3 and TRBJ1-4; 7 bases match TRBD1. CDR1 ENHRY and CDR2 SYGVKD come from the germline V gene. The CDR3 has 15 residues. Trimming at V came to 6 bases and at J to 0 bases, leaving 4 bases not matched to a gene. The CDR3 sequence: CAISQGDATNEKLFF. The CDR3 DNA reads TGTGCCATCAGCCAGGGGGATGCAACTAATGAAAAACTGTTTTTT.

The chain carries TRBV5-3 and TRBJ2-2; the D gene is possibly TRBD2 (6 bases). TRBV5-3 is labeled an ORF, and its function is uncertain. CDR3 size: 15 residues. V was trimmed by 4 bases and J by 8 bases, leaving 18 bases between them. Here the CDR3 DNA reads TGTGCCAGAAGCCGCGGGGCTGGGGGAGCGGGGGAGCTGTTTTTT. This translates into CARSRGAGGAGELFF.

The genes are TRBV3-1 (or the pseudogene TRBV3-2) and TRBJ2-7; 10 bases line up with TRBD2. Germline V CDR1 and CDR2: LGHDT, YNNKEL (reference sequence). V lost 0 bases, J lost 5 bases, and 10 bases stayed unmatched. CDR3 length: 17 amino acids. The CDR3 bases are TGTGCCAGCAGCCAAGAGCCTAGCGGGAGTAAGCTACACGAGCAGTACTTC. Residues: CASSQEPSGSKLHEQYF.

The genes are TRBV5-5 and TRBJ2-7, with 7 bases fitting TRBD2. V lost 7 bases, J lost 3 bases, and 16 bases stayed unmatched. The germline V gene has CDR1 SGHKS and CDR2 YYEKEE (reference sequence). The CDR3 extends over 16 amino acids. The CDR3: CASRSRPGTTIYEQYF. The CDR3 bases are TGTGCCAGCCGATCCCGCCCAGGGACTACAATCTACGAGCAGTACTTC.

The chain links TRBV28 to TRBJ2-7, with TRBD2 identical over 11 bases. Germline values: CDR1 MDHEN, CDR2 SYDVKM. Trimming at V came to 4 bases and at J to 3 bases, leaving 5 bases not matched to a gene. This CDR3 spans 15 amino acids. The CDR3, as DNA: TGTGCCAGCAGTTCCATACTAGCGGGAGTCTACGAGCAGTACTTC. This gives the protein CASSSILAGVYEQYF.

This clone was observed a few times. The chain joins TRBV5-6 to TRBJ2-7, with D maybe TRBD2 (5 bases). CDR3 length: 15 amino acids. The germline CDR1 and CDR2 sequences are SGHDT and YYEEEE. The V gene lost 4 bases and the J gene lost 3 bases, with 17 bases spanning the gap. The CDR3 sequence: CASSPRAGGYYEQYF. The CDR3 region has the DNA TGTGCCAGCAGCCCGAGGGCAGGCGGATACTACGAGCAGTACTTC.

The V gene is TRBV29-1, the J gene TRBJ2-7, with 9 bases lining up with TRBD1. Germline V gene sequence: CDR1 SQVTM, CDR2 ANQGSEA. This CDR3 is 15 amino acids long. With 4 bases clipped from V and 5 bases from J, the junction kept 12 bases outside the gene matches. Written as DNA, the CDR3 is TGCAGCGTTGCAGGGGACAGGGTTGCCCTTAACGAGCAGTACTTC. It codes for CSVAGDRVALNEQYF.

The genes are TRBV29-1 and TRBJ1-1; 9 positions match TRBD1. The germline V gene has CDR1 SQVTM and CDR2 ANQGSEA. J gave up 7 bases and V 7 bases, and 16 bases lay outside the gene matches. This CDR3 is built from 15 residues. This chain's CDR3 is CSGLKRTGDYSEAFF. CDR3 coding DNA: TGCAGCGGCCTGAAACGGACAGGGGACTACAGTGAAGCTTTCTTT.

This chain connects TRBV24-1 to TRBJ1-5; TRBD1 is a possible D gene (5 bases). Trimming shortened V by 9 bases and J by 3 bases, and 11 bases separated the two germline ends. The germline CDR1 and CDR2 sequences are KGHDR and SFDVKD. The CDR3 has 13 residues. The CDR3 region has the DNA TGTGCCACCCAAGACAGAAACAATCAGCCCCAGCATTTT. It translates to CATQDRNNQPQHF.

The chain recombines TRBV19 with TRBJ1-1, with D uncertain. The V end lost 7 bases, the J end lost 0 bases, and 12 bases lay between the germline ends. Germline CDR1 reads LNHDA; CDR2 reads SQIVND (reference sequence). The CDR3 is 14 residues long. CDR3 loop: CASTRTGMNTEAFF. DNA of the CDR3: TGTGCCAGTACCCGGACCGGGATGAACACTGAAGCTTTCTTT.

The CDR3 sequence is CASSAPGQTSYEQYF. The CDR3 DNA is TGTGCCAGCAGTGCACCGGGACAGACCTCCTACGAGCAGTACTTC. The chain couples TRBV27 to TRBJ2-7; 7 nucleotides agree with TRBD1. V lost 5 bases, J lost 0 bases, and 7 bases stayed unmatched. The CDR3 covers 15 residues. Looked up from germline, CDR1 is MNHEY and CDR2 is SMNVEV (reference sequence).

The chain links TRBV9 to TRBJ1-1; D is unresolved. CDR1 and CDR2 (germline): SGDLS, YYNGEE. Trimming shortened V by 6 bases and J by 1 base, and 16 bases separated the two germline ends. The CDR3 sequence is 15 residues long. CDR3 residues: CASKPSLGGNTEAFF. CDR3 DNA: TGTGCCAGCAAGCCCTCATTGGGAGGGAACACTGAAGCTTTCTTT.

This clone has a single count. The V call is TRBV6-5, the J call TRBJ1-5; 7 positions match TRBD1. With V trimmed by 6 bases and J by 5 bases, 10 bases remained unmatched. The CDR3 is made up of 15 amino acids. Germline lookup yields CDR1 MNHEY and CDR2 SVGAGI. CDR3 nucleotides: TGTGCCAGCAGCCTAACAGGGGTGTCCCATCAGCCCCAGCATTTT. This codes for CASSLTGVSHQPQHF.

The chain carries TRBV3-1 (or the pseudogene TRBV3-2) and TRBJ2-7; 8 bases match TRBD1. V lost 4 bases to trimming and J lost 2 bases; unmatched junction nucleotides: 7. The germline V gene has CDR1 LGHDT and CDR2 YNNKEL (reference sequence). CDR3 size: 15 residues. Written as DNA, the CDR3 is TGTGCCAGCAGCCCATACGGGACAGGAACCTACGAGCAGTACTTC. This codes for CASSPYGTGTYEQYF.

This chain links TRBV27 with TRBJ1-1; D gene uncertain. The CDR3 length is 13 residues. Germline CDR1 MNHEY, CDR2 SMNVEV (reference sequence). The germline V and J ends were trimmed by 6 bases and 5 bases, with 13 bases remaining between them. This CDR3 reads CASRAGRLTEAFF. CDR3 nucleotide sequence: TGTGCCAGCAGGGCCGGCAGGTTGACTGAAGCTTTCTTT.

The rearrangement joins TRBV28 to TRBJ2-7; 8 positions agree with TRBD1. From germline, CDR1 is MDHEN and CDR2 SYDVKM. The CDR3 sequence is 11 residues long. Trimming removed 10 bases from V and 4 bases from J; junction bases left unmatched: 3. The CDR3 region has the DNA TGTGCCACCCGACAGGGGTACGAGCAGTACTTC. Translating it yields CATRQGYEQYF.

J is TRBJ2-7 and V is TRBV19; 11 positions agree with TRBD2. The CDR3 totals 15 residues. From germline, CDR1 is LNHDA and CDR2 SQIVND (reference sequence). V was clipped by 4 bases and J by 4 bases; unmatched bases: 6. The CDR3 protein is CASSTLTSGTYEQYF. In nucleotides, the CDR3 is TGTGCCAGTAGTACCCTGACTAGCGGGACATACGAGCAGTACTTC.

This clone was seen a single time. This sequence joins TRBV6-6 and TRBJ2-7; D uncertain. Germline CDR1 and CDR2: MNHNY and SVGAGI (reference sequence). Between the trimmed V and J ends, which lost 6 bases and 6 bases, there was a span of 9 bases. This CDR3 spans 11 amino acids. The DNA of the CDR3 is TGTGCCAGCAGCCCAAGCCGCGAGCAGTACTTC. It codes for CASSPSREQYF.

This clone showed up just once. This chain links TRBV5-1 with TRBJ2-7; D possibly corresponds to TRBD2 (6 bases). The CDR3 totals 15 residues. Germline V CDR1 and CDR2: SGHRS, YFSETQ. V lost 0 bases, J lost 4 bases, and 14 bases lay in between. In nucleotides, the CDR3 is TGCGCCAGCAGCTTGGAGACTAGTGTTGGGTACGAGCAGTACTTC. This codes for CASSLETSVGYEQYF.

The rearrangement uses TRBV11-2 and TRBJ2-1; D is uncertain. V was cut by 5 bases and J by 10 bases, with 12 bases left in between. The CDR3 length is 12 residues. Germline V CDR1 and CDR2: SGHAT, FQNNGV. This chain's CDR3 is CASSPQQWEQFF. CDR3 nucleotide sequence: TGTGCCAGCAGCCCCCAACAGTGGGAGCAGTTCTTC.

This clone was seen a single time. This chain joins TRBV13 and TRBJ1-2; TRBD1 aligns across 9 bases. J gave up 7 bases and V 5 bases, and 11 bases lay outside the gene matches. The CDR3 contains 15 residues. Germline V gene lookup returns CDR1 PRHDT and CDR2 FYEKMQ (reference sequence). Here the CDR3 DNA reads TGTGCCAGCAGCGTAATACAGGGGGCTAATTTTGGCTACACCTTC. Translation gives CASSVIQGANFGYTF.

This clone has just one count. The chain has TRBV7-9 and TRBJ1-3; D gene unclear. This CDR3 has 14 residues. Trimming pared 3 bases from V and 2 bases from J, leaving 8 bases between. The V gene's germline CDR1 is SEHNR and CDR2 FQNEAQ (reference sequence). For the CDR3, the DNA is TGTGCCAGCAGCTTCGCAGGCACTGGAAACACCATATATTTT. Translated, it gives CASSFAGTGNTIYF.

The rearrangement uses TRBV3-1 (or the pseudogene TRBV3-2) and TRBJ2-3; 11 nucleotides line up with TRBD2. With V trimmed by 1 base and J by 6 bases, 6 bases remained unmatched. This CDR3 comprises 16 residues. Germline values: CDR1 LGHDT, CDR2 YNNKEL (reference sequence). Here the CDR3 reads CASSQVAGGPGDTQYF. In DNA, the CDR3 is TGTGCCAGCAGCCAAGTAGCGGGAGGGCCAGGCGATACGCAGTATTTT.

This clone was counted only a few times. The CDR3: CAWTGRQGTYFNSPLHF. The CDR3 DNA sequence: TGTGCCTGGACCGGTCGACAGGGAACCTACTTTAATTCACCCCTCCACTTT. The V call is TRBV30, the J call TRBJ1-6; 7 bases agree with TRBD1. The CDR3 is 17 residues long. Trimming at V came to 4 bases and at J to 6 bases, leaving 15 bases not matched to a gene. Germline V CDR1 and CDR2: GTSNPN, SVGIG (reference sequence).

Here the CDR3 DNA reads TGTGCCATCAGTCCGAGGGCGGGAGGGCCCTACGAGCAGTACTTC. As protein: CAISPRAGGPYEQYF. The chain carries TRBV10-3 and TRBJ2-7; 9 bases agree with TRBD2. The V and J ends lost 5 bases and 2 bases, in that order; junction bases with no gene match: 7. The CDR3 spans 15 residues. Germline V gives CDR1 ENHRY, CDR2 SYGVKD.

V is TRBV19 and J is TRBJ1-4; no clear D gene. CDR1 LNHDA and CDR2 SQIVND come from the germline V gene (reference sequence). The V end was cut by 0 bases, the J end by 7 bases, with 6 bases between. The CDR3 has 13 amino acids. DNA for the CDR3: TGTGCCAGTAGTATAGACCCAGGTGAAAAACTGTTTTTT. It yields the protein CASSIDPGEKLFF.

In its sample, this clone was seen a few times. The chain couples TRBV3-1 (or the pseudogene TRBV3-2) to TRBJ2-7, with 8 bases matching TRBD2. The V gene's germline CDR1 is LGHDT and CDR2 YNNKEL (reference sequence). This CDR3 comprises 15 residues. Germline trimming cut 1 base from V and 3 bases from J; bases unmatched to any gene: 5. The CDR3 bases are TGTGCCAGCAGCCAAGGCCGGGGGGGGTACTACGAGCAGTACTTC. This translates into CASSQGRGGYYEQYF.

This chain connects TRBV10-3 to TRBJ2-3, with a tentative D call TRBD2 (6 bases). Germline V gene data show CDR1 as ENHRY and CDR2 as SYGVKD. The CDR3 is 16 residues long. Trimming shortened V by 1 base and J by 0 bases, and 11 bases separated the two germline ends. The CDR3 DNA reads as TGTGCCATCAGTGAGTGGGTTAGCGGAAGCACAGATACGCAGTATTTT. Protein product: CAISEWVSGSTDTQYF.

The chain employs TRBV6-5 and TRBJ1-5; 10 bases fit TRBD1. Germline CDR1 is MNHEY and CDR2 is SVGAGI. The CDR3 totals 15 residues. The V gene end was trimmed by 6 bases and the J gene end by 5 bases; junction bases not matched to a gene: 7. The CDR3 DNA is TGTGCCAGCAGCCCCCTGGACAGGGGGTATCAGCCCCAGCATTTT. It specifies CASSPLDRGYQPQHF.